The next 27 T cell receptor beta chains were all read from a single sample in a study of Graves' ophthalmopathy and Graves' hyperthyroidism. Amplified material comprised TCR beta CDR3 regions derived from RNA transcripts. HTBI primers were employed in first-round RT-PCR, then a second-round multiplex PCR followed. A single record per CDR3 protein comes from TCRdb applying MiXCR to the multiplex PCR reads. The sample records about 390,000 distinct CDR3 sequences, roughly 14% being singletons. The sequenced sample was peripheral blood. These receptors all come from a young woman with stable Graves' hyperthyroidism.

This clonotype has a handful of counts. This rearrangement joins TRBV19 to TRBJ2-5; TRBD2 matches 8 bases. Germline trimming cut 1 base from V and 5 bases from J; bases unmatched to any gene: 6. Germline assignment: CDR1 LNHDA and CDR2 SQIVND (reference sequence). The CDR3 loop spans 15 amino acids. In DNA, the CDR3 is TGTGCCAGTAGTATAGCACGGGGGGGCGGGGAGACCCAGTACTTC. Encoded protein: CASSIARGGGETQYF.

The chain recombines TRBV7-9 with TRBJ2-7; possibly TRBD2 for D (5 bases). Trimming cost V 7 bases and J 7 bases, with 20 bases left between them. Germline CDR1 reads SEHNR; CDR2 reads FQNEAQ (reference sequence). The length of the CDR3 is 14 residues. Here the CDR3 DNA reads TGTGCCAGCACTCCCCGAGAGGGAGTGGGGGAGCAGTACTTC. Translated: CASTPREGVGEQYF.

This clonotype appeared many times. The gene calls are TRBV6-2 or TRBV6-3 and TRBJ2-7; 8 bases match TRBD1. This CDR3 comprises 15 residues. V shed 5 bases and J 3 bases; nucleotides not matched to a gene: 9. Germline-derived CDR1 and CDR2 are MNHEY and SVGEGT. Written as DNA, the CDR3 is TGTGCCAGCAGTCCCCGGGGGACAGGCCGCTACGAGCAGTACTTC. As protein: CASSPRGTGRYEQYF.

The table lists this clonotype with many counts. V is TRBV24-1 and J is TRBJ1-5, with 7 nucleotides matching TRBD1. This CDR3 region has 13 residues. Germline CDR1 KGHDR, CDR2 SFDVKD. V gave up 5 bases and J gave up 6 bases; unmatched junction bases: 3. The CDR3 DNA reads as TGTGCCACCAGTGCCAGGGGGTTTCAGCCCCAGCATTTT. It is translated as CATSARGFQPQHF.

This clonotype was counted ten times or more. The rearrangement joins TRBV19 to TRBJ1-2; D call uncertain. Trimming took off 9 bases at V and 9 bases at J, with 23 bases between the two ends. Germline loops: CDR1 LNHDA, CDR2 SQIVND (reference sequence). This CDR3 contains 14 residues. The CDR3 is CASLSSGPLGSYTF. CDR3 coding DNA: TGTGCCAGCCTTTCTTCAGGACCCCTTGGTAGCTACACCTTC.

This clonotype was seen ten or more times. This rearrangement joins TRBV6-5 to TRBJ1-1; D not resolved. Germline lookup yields CDR1 MNHEY and CDR2 SVGAGI. This CDR3 contains 12 residues. Between the trimmed V and J ends, which lost 11 bases and 0 bases, there was a span of 10 bases. CDR3 bases: TGTGCCCTAACCCCGATGAACACTGAAGCTTTCTTT. It specifies CALTPMNTEAFF.

Of note for this clonotype: No conserved phenylalanine or tryptophan is present at the end of the CDR3, so a read error is the likely explanation. The chain is built from TRBV6-2 or TRBV6-3 and TRBJ2-7; D call uncertain. The CDR3 has 17 amino acids. Germline V CDR1 and CDR2: MNHEY, SVGEGT. CDR3 in DNA: TGTGCGAGCAGTTACTCGTCTGATGGGCCTGGAGCCTACGAGCAGTACTAC. Encoded protein: CASSYSSDGPGAYEQYY.

Concerning this clonotype: The junction shows a germline mismatch at one end, possibly a read error. The chain combines TRBV29-1 with TRBJ1-2, with D possibly TRBD1 on 5 matching bases. Germline assignment: CDR1 SQVTM and CDR2 ANQGSEA. This CDR3 comprises 13 residues. CDR3 bases: TGCAGCGTTGACCCGGTACGGGACTATGGGTACACCTTC. Protein product: CSVDPVRDYGYTF.

This clonotype was seen ten or more times. J is TRBJ2-5 and V is TRBV6-5; 8 bases align to TRBD2. The CDR3 is 13 amino acids. After removal of 10 bases from V and 4 bases from J, the junction contained 8 bases not matched to a gene. Germline CDR1 and CDR2: MNHEY and SVGAGI. Here the CDR3 DNA reads TGTGCCATCCCTAGCGGGTACGGAGAGACCCAGTACTTC. Translating it yields CAIPSGYGETQYF.

The genes are TRBV11-1 and TRBJ1-1; tentatively, D is TRBD1 (5 bases). Germline CDR1 reads SGHAT; CDR2 reads FQDESV (reference sequence). This CDR3 region has 18 residues. V was cut by 0 bases and J by 2 bases, with 19 bases left in between. The CDR3 loop reads CASSLATGRRFINTEAFF. The CDR3 coding sequence is TGTGCCAGCAGCTTAGCGACGGGACGGCGATTTATTAACACTGAAGCTTTCTTT.

This clonotype was found many times. The chain recombines TRBV2 with TRBJ2-2, with TRBD2 matching 8 bases. The CDR3 totals 12 residues. Germline assignment: CDR1 SNHLY and CDR2 FYNNEI. The J segment lost 6 bases and the V segment lost 11 bases, leaving 5 bases of the junction unmatched. Written as DNA, the CDR3 is TGTGCCGGTAGCGGGGCCGCCGGGGAGCTGTTTTTT. Protein: CAGSGAAGELFF. The complete variable domain, with remaining parts taken from reference TRBV2 and TRBJ2-2, reads EPEVTQTPSHQVTQMGQEVILRCVPISNHLYFYWYRQILGQKVEFLVSFYNNEISEKSEIFDDQFSVERPDGSNFTLKIRSTKLEDSAMYFCAGSGAAGELFFGEGSRLTVL.

This clonotype occurred many times. This chain connects TRBV10-3 to TRBJ1-3; maybe TRBD1 (5 bases). The germline CDR1 and CDR2 sequences are ENHRY and SYGVKD. The length of the CDR3 is 16 residues. V lost 3 bases to trimming and J lost 0 bases, with 12 bases between them. Here the CDR3 reads CAISDDSRSSGNTIYF. The CDR3, as DNA: TGTGCCATCAGTGATGACAGCCGGAGCTCTGGAAACACCATATATTTT.

This clonotype occurred many times. The chain links TRBV6-5 to TRBJ1-1; no clear D. V lost 2 bases and J 0 bases, leaving 7 bases between the germline ends. This CDR3 is 14 amino acids long. The germline gives CDR1 MNHEY, CDR2 SVGAGI. Here the CDR3 reads CASSYEVMNTEAFF. The CDR3 DNA follows: TGTGCCAGCAGTTACGAGGTCATGAACACTGAAGCTTTCTTT.

This clonotype was detected a few times. The gene calls are TRBV5-4 and TRBJ2-1; no firm D call. The CDR3 length is 13 residues. V was cut by 1 base and J by 4 bases, with 6 bases left in between. CDR1 is SGHNT and CDR2 is YYREEE in the germline V gene (reference sequence). This CDR3 reads CASSLTEYNEQFF. The CDR3 nucleotides read TGTGCCAGCAGCTTGACAGAGTACAATGAGCAGTTCTTC. Looking up the rest from reference TRBV5-4 and TRBJ2-1 gives the full variable domain: ETGVTQSPTHLIKTRGQQVTLRCSSQSGHNTVSWYQQALGQGPQFIFQYYREEENGRGNFPPRFSGLQFPNYSSELNVNALELDDSALYLCASSLTEYNEQFFGPGTRLTVL.

This clonotype was observed many times. The V gene is TRBV2, the J gene TRBJ2-5, with TRBD2 matching over 7 bases. Trimming at V came to 9 bases and at J to 2 bases, leaving 15 bases not matched to a gene. Germline CDR1 SNHLY, CDR2 FYNNEI. The CDR3 spans 16 residues. The CDR3 spells CASQEGLAANQETQYF. CDR3 nucleotide sequence: TGTGCCAGTCAAGAGGGGCTAGCGGCGAATCAAGAGACCCAGTACTTC.

This clonotype has a count of ten or more. V gene TRBV7-9 combines with J gene TRBJ1-2; TRBD1 might be the D (6 bases). V shed 5 bases and J shed 7 bases, with 11 bases lying between them. This CDR3 has 12 residues. Germline V gene data show CDR1 as SEHNR and CDR2 as FQNEAQ (reference sequence). CDR3 sequence reads: CASSSTGLGYTF. The CDR3, as DNA: TGTGCCAGCAGCAGTACAGGGCTTGGCTACACCTTC.

The table lists this clonotype with many counts. The chain links TRBV11-2 to TRBJ2-2; D might be TRBD1 (5 bases). The V and J ends lost 5 bases and 3 bases respectively, with 16 bases between them. The CDR3 totals 16 residues. The germline V gene has CDR1 SGHAT and CDR2 FQNNGV. The CDR3 reads CASSQGRTSYTGELFF. Here the CDR3 DNA reads TGTGCCAGCAGCCAAGGGCGGACAAGTTACACCGGGGAGCTGTTTTTT.

In its sample, this clonotype was seen many times. The genes are TRBV11-2 and TRBJ2-5; D remains unclear. This CDR3 spans 13 amino acids. Germline loops: CDR1 SGHAT, CDR2 FQNNGV. V was pared by 4 bases and J by 4 bases, with 10 bases between. The CDR3: CASSWRPGETQYF. DNA for the CDR3: TGTGCCAGCAGCTGGCGGCCCGGAGAGACCCAGTACTTC.

Only a few counts were recorded for this clonotype. V and J are TRBV4-2 and TRBJ2-3; D call uncertain. The germline CDR1 and CDR2 sequences are LGHNA and YNFKEQ. V was pared by 4 bases and J by 2 bases, with 10 bases between. The CDR3 consists of 14 residues. This chain's CDR3 is CASSLSGLTDTQYF. The CDR3 DNA reads as TGTGCCAGCAGCCTCTCGGGCCTCACAGATACGCAGTATTTT.

This clonotype was seen a handful of times. The chain links TRBV6-1 to TRBJ1-3; D remains unclear. Trimming removed 0 bases from V and 3 bases from J, with 9 bases in between. This CDR3 region has 15 residues. Per the germline V gene, CDR1 is MNHNS and CDR2 is SASEGT. The CDR3 DNA sequence: TGTGCCAGCAGTGAAGCCTGGGGTAGTGGAAACACCATATATTTT. Translating it yields CASSEAWGSGNTIYF.

About this clonotype itself: It is likely a read error, because the conserved phenylalanine at the end of the CDR3 is missing. V gene TRBV19 combines with J gene TRBJ1-2, with D maybe TRBD1 (6 bases). This CDR3 contains 15 residues. From germline, CDR1 is LNHDA and CDR2 SQIVND (reference sequence). Trimming stripped 5 bases from V and 7 bases from J, with 20 bases between. In DNA, the CDR3 is TGTGCCAGTAGTGGCCCCAAGGCAGGGGATAGTGGCTACACCTAC. Amino acid sequence: CASSGPKAGDSGYTY.

In its sample, this clonotype was seen many times. The chain has TRBV11-2 and TRBJ1-2, with 10 bases aligning to TRBD1. The CDR3 spans 15 residues. Germline trimming cut 3 bases from V and 6 bases from J; bases unmatched to any gene: 7. Germline loops: CDR1 SGHAT, CDR2 FQNNGV. CDR3 region: CASSFRDRGLHGYTF. The CDR3 DNA reads TGTGCCAGCAGCTTCCGGGACAGGGGTTTACATGGCTACACCTTC.

This clonotype has ten or more counts. The V and J genes are TRBV5-8 and TRBJ2-5; 15 nucleotides line up with TRBD2. V shed 4 bases and J 4 bases; nucleotides not matched to a gene: 8. The length of the CDR3 is 17 residues. Germline V lookup: CDR1 SGHTS, CDR2 YDEGEE. CDR3 protein: CASSPLAGLAGGETQYF. The CDR3 DNA reads TGTGCCAGCAGCCCCCTCGCGGGACTAGCGGGGGGAGAGACCCAGTACTTC.

CDR3 amino acids: CSARDGRGTGGFYEQYF. The CDR3, as DNA: TGCAGTGCTAGAGATGGAAGAGGGACAGGGGGCTTCTACGAGCAGTACTTC. This chain links TRBV20-1 with TRBJ2-7; the match to TRBD1 covers 12 bases. The V and J ends lost 0 bases and 3 bases, in that order; junction bases with no gene match: 9. The CDR3 extends over 17 amino acids. Germline V lookup: CDR1 DFQATT, CDR2 SNEGSKA (reference sequence).

In this sample, this clonotype turned up many times. The chain couples TRBV4-1 to TRBJ1-5, with D possibly TRBD1 on 6 matching bases. This CDR3 region has 15 residues. Germline V CDR1 and CDR2: MGHRA, YSYEKL. V was shortened by 4 bases and J by 5 bases, with 15 bases between the two germline ends. Here the CDR3 DNA reads TGCGCCAGCAGCCCCCGCCTAGGGGGAGATCAGCCCCAGCATTTT. This codes for CASSPRLGGDQPQHF.

This clonotype was recorded many times. The chain employs TRBV28 and TRBJ1-1; D call uncertain. From germline, CDR1 is MDHEN and CDR2 SYDVKM. The V end lost 6 bases, the J end lost 8 bases, and 19 bases lay between the germline ends. The CDR3 extends over 14 amino acids. CDR3 protein: CASSLRPVRVEAFF. The CDR3 DNA is TGTGCCAGCAGCCTCAGGCCCGTGAGGGTGGAAGCTTTCTTT.

A few counts support this clonotype. The junction shows a germline mismatch at one end, possibly a read error. This chain links TRBV24-1 with TRBJ1-1, with D perhaps matching TRBD1 (5 bases). The CDR3 length is 14 residues. Germline V gene sequence: CDR1 KGHDR, CDR2 SFDVKD. The DNA of the CDR3 is TGTGCCACCAGTGATTTACTAGGGGTCACTGACGCTTTCTTT. It specifies CATSDLLGVTDAFF.